Below, one T cell receptor beta chain is given with its context. Assay: immunoSEQ multiplex PCR; the TCRdb copy retains only in-frame clones and omits some. The sample lists roughly 130,000 clones, about 79% seen once, with 3% to 3.5% in the top ten. Germline CDR1 and CDR2: SNHLY and FYNNEI. The CDR3 loop spans 15 amino acids. After removal of 7 bases from V and 9 bases from J, the junction contained 10 bases not matched to a gene. The entry originates in a study of blood T cell repertoires in COVID-19. Study-level information: Acute and convalescent COVID-19 specimens originated in the United States, Italy and Spain.

Sequenced input: peripheral blood. V and J are TRBV2 and TRBJ1-6, with 9 bases fitting TRBD1. This clonotype originated in a woman over 75 with acute or convalescent COVID-19. The CDR3 bases are TGTGCCAGCATCGGAAATAGACAGGGGGGTTCACCCCTCCACTTT. Amino acids: CASIGNRQGGSPLHF.